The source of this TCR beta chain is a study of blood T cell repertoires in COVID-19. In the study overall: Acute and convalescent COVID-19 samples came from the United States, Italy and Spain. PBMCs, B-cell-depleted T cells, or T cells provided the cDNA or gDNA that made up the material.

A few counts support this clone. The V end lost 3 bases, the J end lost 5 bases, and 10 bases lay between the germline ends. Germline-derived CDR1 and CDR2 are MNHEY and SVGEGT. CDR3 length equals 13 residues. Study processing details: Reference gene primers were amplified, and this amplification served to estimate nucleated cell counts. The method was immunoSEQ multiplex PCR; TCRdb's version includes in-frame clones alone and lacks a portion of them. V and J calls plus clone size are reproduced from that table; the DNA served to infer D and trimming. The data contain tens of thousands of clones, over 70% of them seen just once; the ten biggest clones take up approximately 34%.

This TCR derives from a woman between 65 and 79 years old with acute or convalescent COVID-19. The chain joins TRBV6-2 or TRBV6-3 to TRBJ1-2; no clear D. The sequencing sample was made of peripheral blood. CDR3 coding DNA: TGTGCCAGCAGTTATGGGAGCCAGTATGGCTACACCTTC. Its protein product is CASSYGSQYGYTF.